This T cell receptor (beta chain) was sequenced during a study of blood T cell repertoires in COVID-19. Study-wide background: Donors in the United States, Italy and Spain gave samples during acute or convalescent COVID-19. PBMCs, B-cell-depleted T cells, or T cells were the source of the cDNA or gDNA that made up the material.

Germline V CDR1 and CDR2: MNHEY, SVGAGI. There are 12 residues in the CDR3. V lost 7 bases and J lost 5, with 11 bases in between. Original analysis: Amplifying reference gene primers gave estimates of nucleated cell counts. Assay used: immunoSEQ multiplex PCR; TCRdb lists only in-frame clones, some missing. The V and J calls and clone size come from that table; D and trimming were worked out from the DNA. The table includes 200,000 to 300,000 clones, more than 80% detected once. The sequence was obtained from a woman aged 40 to 50 with acute or convalescent COVID-19. V gene TRBV6-5 combines with J gene TRBJ2-5, with D possibly TRBD2 on 6 matching bases. Sequenced sample: peripheral blood. CDR3 DNA sequence: TGTGCCAGCACCCCGGGGAGGGAGACCCAGTACTTC. Protein product: CASTPGRETQYF.